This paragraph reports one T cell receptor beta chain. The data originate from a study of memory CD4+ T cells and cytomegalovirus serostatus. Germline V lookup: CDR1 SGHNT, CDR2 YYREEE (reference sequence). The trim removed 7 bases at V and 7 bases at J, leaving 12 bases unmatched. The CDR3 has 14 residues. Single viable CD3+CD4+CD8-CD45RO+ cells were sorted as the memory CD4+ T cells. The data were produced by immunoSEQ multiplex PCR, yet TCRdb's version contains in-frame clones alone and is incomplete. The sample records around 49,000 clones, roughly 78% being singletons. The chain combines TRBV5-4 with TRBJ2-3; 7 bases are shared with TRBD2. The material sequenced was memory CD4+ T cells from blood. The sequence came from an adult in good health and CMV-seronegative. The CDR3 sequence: CASGGTSESHTQYF. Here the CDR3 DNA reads TGTGCCAGCGGGGGAACTAGCGAATCACATACGCAGTATTTT.